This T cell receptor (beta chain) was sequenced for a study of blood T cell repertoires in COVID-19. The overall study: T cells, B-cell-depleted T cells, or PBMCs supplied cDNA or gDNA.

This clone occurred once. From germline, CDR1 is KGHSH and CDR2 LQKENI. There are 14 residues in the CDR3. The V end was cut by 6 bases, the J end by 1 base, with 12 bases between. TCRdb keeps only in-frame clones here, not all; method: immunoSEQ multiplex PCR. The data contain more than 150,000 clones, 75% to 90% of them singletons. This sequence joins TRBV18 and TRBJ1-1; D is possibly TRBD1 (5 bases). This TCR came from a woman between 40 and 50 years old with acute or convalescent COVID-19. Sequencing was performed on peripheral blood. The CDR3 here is CASSVSTENTEAFF. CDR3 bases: TGTGCCAGCTCGGTCTCGACAGAGAACACTGAAGCTTTCTTT.